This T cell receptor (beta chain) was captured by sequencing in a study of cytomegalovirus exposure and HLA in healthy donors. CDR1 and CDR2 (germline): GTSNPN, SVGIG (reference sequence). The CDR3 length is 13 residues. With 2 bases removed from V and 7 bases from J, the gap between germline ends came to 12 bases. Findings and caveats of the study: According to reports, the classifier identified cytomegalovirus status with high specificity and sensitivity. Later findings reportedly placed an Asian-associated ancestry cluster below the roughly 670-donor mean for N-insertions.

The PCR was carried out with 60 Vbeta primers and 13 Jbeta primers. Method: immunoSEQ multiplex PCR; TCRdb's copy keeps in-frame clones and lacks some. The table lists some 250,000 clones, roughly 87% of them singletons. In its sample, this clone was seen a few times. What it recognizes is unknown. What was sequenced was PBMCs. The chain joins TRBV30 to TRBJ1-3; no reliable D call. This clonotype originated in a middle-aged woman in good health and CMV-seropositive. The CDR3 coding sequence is TGTGCCTGGAGTAGAGGGAGTACTAACACCATATATTTT. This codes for CAWSRGSTNTIYF. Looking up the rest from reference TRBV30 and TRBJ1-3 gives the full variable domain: SQTIHQWPATLVQPVGSPLSLECTVEGTSNPNLYWYRQAAGRGLQLLFYSVGIGQISSEVPQNLSASRPQDRQFILSSKKLLLSDSGFYLCAWSRGSTNTIYFGEGSWLTVV.